Following are 8 T cell receptor beta chains from one sample sequenced in a study of T-cell memory formation after mild COVID-19. Using its own MiXCR run on the 5' RACE reads, TCRdb lists one record per CDR3 protein. The table shows 580,000 or so distinct CDR3 sequences, with roughly 17% occurring only once. The sample comprised PBMCs or a T cell subset sorted from them (not recorded which). The receptor source for this set is an adult woman who had mild COVID-19 (a few samples of this study predate the infection). Cell type and time point are not known.

The chain combines TRBV15 with TRBJ2-7; 12 bases align to TRBD2. The CDR3 consists of 16 residues. Losses at the gene ends were 1 base for V and 0 bases for J; bases not matched to a gene: 1. The germline V gene encodes CDR1 LNHNV and CDR2 YYDKDF (reference sequence). The CDR3 reads CATSRGTSGTSYEQYF. The CDR3, as DNA: TGTGCCACCAGCAGAGGGACTAGCGGGACCTCCTACGAGCAGTACTTC.

The chain has TRBV20-1 and TRBJ2-5; D gene unclear. In germline, CDR1 is DFQATT, CDR2 SNEGSKA (reference sequence). Trimming left V 3 bases short and J 2 bases short, with 7 bases between. The CDR3 loop spans 12 amino acids. In DNA form, the CDR3 reads TGCAGTGCTAGGGTCTTTCAAGAGACCCAGTACTTC. Encoded protein: CSARVFQETQYF.

V is TRBV24-1 and J is TRBJ1-2; a weak D match, TRBD1 (6 bases). Germline-derived CDR1 and CDR2 are KGHDR and SFDVKD. The CDR3 spans 12 residues. Between the trimmed V and J ends, which lost 11 bases and 4 bases, there was a span of 13 bases. The CDR3 nucleotides are TGTGCCATCGCGGACAGTACCTATGGCTACACCTTC. This encodes CAIADSTYGYTF.

This clonotype occurred a few times. This chain links TRBV7-9 with TRBJ2-7; D ambiguous. The V gene lost 5 bases and the J gene lost 5 bases, with 10 bases spanning the gap. Germline loops: CDR1 SEHNR, CDR2 FQNEAQ (reference sequence). This CDR3 is built from 12 residues. CDR3 in DNA: TGTGCCAGCAGCCCCCTCGAGGACGAGCAGTACTTC. Protein: CASSPLEDEQYF.

This clonotype showed up just a few times. The chain combines TRBV10-3 with TRBJ2-4; perhaps TRBD2 as D (7 bases). V was trimmed by 3 bases and J by 0 bases, leaving 15 bases between them. The CDR3 has 17 residues. Germline V gene data show CDR1 as ENHRY and CDR2 as SYGVKD. The DNA of the CDR3 is TGTGCCATCAGTGATAGTGGGGGGGCACAAGCCAAAAACATTCAGTACTTC. Translating gives CAISDSGGAQAKNIQYF.

This clonotype has only a few counts. V gene TRBV3-1 combines with J gene TRBJ2-1; D gene ambiguous. The CDR3 spans 13 residues. With 4 bases removed from V and 5 bases from J, the gap between germline ends came to 9 bases. In germline, CDR1 is LGHDT, CDR2 YNNKEL (reference sequence). The chain's CDR3 is CASSRRTDNEQFF. Here the CDR3 DNA reads TGTGCCAGCAGCCGAAGGACCGACAATGAGCAGTTCTTC.

The chain uses TRBV6-5 and TRBJ1-2; 8 bases are a match to TRBD1. V shed 4 bases, J shed 1 base, and the junction held 5 bases outside the gene matches. The CDR3 has 15 amino acids. The germline V gene encodes CDR1 MNHEY and CDR2 SVGAGI. CDR3 region: CASSSHDRGNYGYTF. As DNA, the CDR3 is TGTGCCAGCAGTTCCCACGACAGGGGTAACTATGGCTACACCTTC.

The J gene is TRBJ2-1, the V gene TRBV7-6; D is possibly TRBD2 (5 bases). The V and J ends lost 4 bases and 10 bases respectively, with 17 bases between them. The CDR3 runs to 14 residues. CDR1 and CDR2 from the germline V gene are SGHVS and FNYEAQ. As DNA, the CDR3 is TGTGCCAGCAGCTCCGTGCAAAGAGGCGGGGAGCAGTTCTTC. This encodes CASSSVQRGGEQFF.